One sample yielded the 19 T cell receptor beta chains listed below, sequenced in a study of T cell clonality in common variable immunodeficiency. Their antigens are not known. This table comes from immunoSEQ multiplex PCR, and its TCRdb copy is limited to in-frame clones, with some not included. The repertoire consists of about 19,000 clones, none detected only once. Study-level findings and limits: In common variable immunodeficiency, TCR beta chains reportedly carried fewer deletions and N-nucleotide insertions.

Input material: peripheral blood mononuclear cells. These receptors all stem from a human donor with common variable immunodeficiency.

This clone was counted at least ten times. The read terminates 3 residues ahead of where the CDR3 ends, so the germline J gene completes it. This chain links TRBV29-1 with TRBJ1-3, with 7 bases aligning to TRBD1. This CDR3 comprises 16 residues. Germline lookup yields CDR1 SQVTM and CDR2 ANQGSEA. The ends lost 7 bases at V and 0 bases at J; junction bases unmatched: 12. The CDR3 loop reads CSGHTGAITSGNTIYF. The sequenced part of the CDR3 DNA is TGCAGCGGACACACAGGGGCCATTACCTCTGGAAACACC.

The sample holds a few counts of this clone. The read is 3 residues too short to cover the CDR3 end, so that end is filled in from the germline J gene. The chain carries TRBV30 and TRBJ2-2; TRBD1 might be the D (6 bases). CDR3 length: 19 amino acids. Between the trimmed V and J ends, which lost 0 bases and 0 bases, there was a span of 20 bases. In germline, CDR1 is GTSNPN, CDR2 SVGIG (reference sequence). Partial CDR3 DNA: TGTGCCTGGAGTGTACCTCCCGGGCGAGGGGGATCGAACACCGGGGAG. Translation: CAWSVPPGRGGSNTGE. The whole CDR3 protein is CAWSVPPGRGGSNTGELFF.

This clone has a handful of counts. The sequenced fragment ends 3 residues before the CDR3 boundary, so the rest is inferred from the germline J gene. V and J are TRBV30 and TRBJ1-1; D perhaps matches TRBD1 (5 bases). This CDR3 has 13 residues. Trimming removed 4 bases from V and 2 bases from J, with 11 bases in between. Germline lookup yields CDR1 GTSNPN and CDR2 SVGIG (reference sequence). The CDR3 bases that were read are TGTGCCTGGACCAATACAGGAAACACTGAA. This translates into CAWTNTGNTE. The full CDR3 protein reads CAWTNTGNTEAFF.

Regarding this clone: The read ends 3 residues before the CDR3 terminus; that terminus is restored from the germline J gene. The V and J genes are TRBV7-9 and TRBJ1-2; 7 nucleotides align to TRBD1. The CDR3 is 13 amino acids. The trim removed 6 bases at V and 4 bases at J, leaving 5 bases unmatched. Per germline, CDR1 SEHNR and CDR2 FQNEAQ (reference sequence). Incomplete CDR3 DNA: TGTGCCAGCAGAAACAGGGGCGTCTATGGC. Translation gives CASRNRGVYG. The whole CDR3 protein reads CASRNRGVYGYTF.

Concerning this clone: The read finishes 3 residues shy of the CDR3 end, and the germline J gene is used to complete it. J is TRBJ1-5 and V is TRBV2; a possible D gene is TRBD1 (5 bases). Germline lookup yields CDR1 SNHLY and CDR2 FYNNEI. CDR3 length: 16 residues. Trimming pared 2 bases from V and 2 bases from J, leaving 13 bases between. The sequenced CDR3 bases are TGTGCCAGCAGTGAACGGGGGGTTATACGCAATCAGCCC. Residues: CASSERGVIRNQP. The complete CDR3 protein is CASSERGVIRNQPQHF.

Points on this clone: The read ends 3 residues before the CDR3 terminus; that terminus is restored from the germline J gene. The V gene is TRBV5-6, the J gene TRBJ1-1, with 9 bases aligning to TRBD1. Germline CDR1 and CDR2: SGHDT and YYEEEE. The CDR3 totals 13 residues. Incomplete CDR3 DNA: TGTGCCAGCAGCTTGGCGGGACAGGGCACA. It codes for CASSLAGQGT. The full CDR3 protein reads CASSLAGQGTAFF.

With respect to this clone: The read stops 3 residues short of the end of the CDR3; the missing end is completed from the germline J gene. V gene TRBV7-2 combines with J gene TRBJ2-2; possible D gene TRBD2, 6 bases. Germline values: CDR1 SGHTA, CDR2 FQGNSA. V was clipped by 3 bases and J by 4 bases, with 12 bases between them. This CDR3 is 15 amino acids long. Partial CDR3 DNA: TGTGCCAGCAGCTTCCGGACGCGGGGCACCGGGGAG. As protein: CASSFRTRGTGE. The full CDR3 reads CASSFRTRGTGELFF. Based on the CDR3 plus reference TRBV7-2 and TRBJ2-2, the full variable domain is GAGVSQSPSNKVTEKGKDVELRCDPISGHTALYWYRQSLGQGLEFLIYFQGNSAPDKSGLPSDRFSAERTGGSVSTLTIQRTQQEDSAVYLCASSFRTRGTGELFFGEGSRLTVL.

Remarks on this clone: The read gets to within 3 residues of the CDR3 end, and the germline J gene fills in the rest. V gene TRBV2 combines with J gene TRBJ1-1; TRBD1 aligns across 7 bases. The CDR3 runs 12 residues. Germline V gene sequence: CDR1 SNHLY, CDR2 FYNNEI. Incomplete CDR3 DNA: TGTGCCAGCAGGTCCGGGACAGCCAAA. It encodes CASRSGTAK. The full CDR3 is CASRSGTAKAFF.

A note on this clone: Read coverage stops 3 residues before the CDR3 terminus; the germline J gene supplies the remainder. The gene calls are TRBV19 and TRBJ1-2; D not resolved. This CDR3 has 13 amino acids. CDR1 is LNHDA and CDR2 is SQIVND in the germline V gene (reference sequence). V lost 4 bases, J lost 2 bases, and 8 bases lay in between. This chain's CDR3 is CASSSGQNYGYTF. Incomplete CDR3 DNA: TGTGCCAGTAGTAGTGGGCAGAACTATGGC.

This clone was found a few times. The read finishes 3 residues shy of the CDR3 end, and the germline J gene is used to complete it. This chain uses TRBV18 with TRBJ2-2; tentative D call: TRBD1 (6 bases). There are 16 residues in the CDR3. Germline V CDR1 and CDR2: KGHSH, LQKENI. Trimming took off 4 bases at V and 3 bases at J, with 15 bases between the two ends. This CDR3 reads CASSRGVAGDTGELFF. CDR3 DNA, as far as it was read: TGTGCCAGCTCACGGGGTGTGGCAGGGGACACCGGGGAG.

This clone occurred a few times. The read ends 3 residues before the CDR3 terminus; that terminus is restored from the germline J gene. The chain recombines TRBV7-3 with TRBJ1-2, with TRBD1 as a possible D gene (6 bases). Trimming removed 5 bases at V and 0 bases at J, with 16 bases between. The length of the CDR3 is 16 residues. From germline, CDR1 is SGHTA and CDR2 FQGTGA. CDR3 DNA (partial): TGTGCCAGCAGCGCTGGGGGCCCCGGAGCTAACTATGGC. This codes for CASSAGGPGANYG. The whole CDR3 protein reads CASSAGGPGANYGYTF. Based on the CDR3 plus reference TRBV7-3 and TRBJ1-2, the full variable domain is GAGVSQTPSNKVTEKGKYVELRCDPISGHTALYWYRQSLGQGPEFLIYFQGTGAADDSGLPNDRFFAVRPEGSVSTLKIQRTERGDSAVYLCASSAGGPGANYGYTFGSGTRLTVV.

This clone has a count of ten or more. The read gets to within 3 residues of the CDR3 end, and the germline J gene fills in the rest. The J gene is TRBJ2-2, the V gene TRBV13; tentatively, D is TRBD1 (6 bases). V dropped 9 bases and J dropped 6 bases, with 20 bases sitting between them. The CDR3 covers 15 residues. CDR1 and CDR2 from the germline V gene are PRHDT and FYEKMQ (reference sequence). CDR3 residues: CASSMWGHDAGELFF. The CDR3 DNA, read in part, is TGTGCCAGTTCCATGTGGGGACATGATGCCGGGGAG.

This clone turned up a few times. Read data end 3 residues before the CDR3 end; the end is taken from the germline J gene. The V and J genes are TRBV7-3 and TRBJ2-3; TRBD2 agrees at 13 bases. The germline V gene has CDR1 SGHTA and CDR2 FQGTGA. Trimming removed 4 bases from V and 4 bases from J; junction bases left unmatched: 11. The CDR3 covers 18 residues. The covered CDR3 bases are TGTGCCAGCAGCTCCGGACTAGCGGGAGCCACCCTCCCAGATACG. This codes for CASSSGLAGATLPDT. The whole CDR3 protein is CASSSGLAGATLPDTQYF.

This clone was found many times. The germline gene is not matched at one end of the junction; a read error may be the cause. Read coverage stops 3 residues before the CDR3 terminus; the germline J gene supplies the remainder. The gene calls are TRBV18 and TRBJ2-7; 10 positions match TRBD1. The length of the CDR3 is 17 residues. The germline gives CDR1 KGHSH, CDR2 LQKENI. The CDR3 is CASSPREGTGAIYEQYF. The CDR3 bases that were read are TGTGCCAGCTCCCCACGAGAAGGGACAGGGGCGATCTACGAG.

This clone is hyperexpanded by share. The CDR3 is cut off 3 residues early in the read; its end comes from the germline J gene. Within the sample, other DNA sequences also encode this same CDR3. The rearrangement joins TRBV18 to TRBJ2-7, with 7 bases that match TRBD2. CDR3 size: 12 residues. V shed 3 bases, J shed 4 bases, and the junction held 0 bases outside the gene matches. Germline V gene lookup returns CDR1 KGHSH and CDR2 LQKENI. The sequenced CDR3 bases are TGTGCCAGCTCACCCGGGGGGTACGAG. It is translated as CASSPGGYE. The CDR3 reads in full as CASSPGGYEQYF.

Of note for this clone: The CDR3 extends 3 residues past the end of the read, so its final part is completed from the germline J gene. The gene calls are TRBV23-1 and TRBJ2-6, with 8 bases lining up with TRBD1. TRBV23-1 is known as an ORF, though its function is uncertain. This CDR3 contains 17 residues. V dropped 9 bases and J dropped 3; count of bases not matched to a gene: 13. This CDR3 reads CARGEKQGVDGANVLTF. The DNA read from the CDR3 is TGCGCCAGGGGGGAGAAACAGGGGGTAGATGGGGCCAACGTC.

A remark on this clone: Read data end 3 residues before the CDR3 end; the end is taken from the germline J gene. The rearrangement joins TRBV7-2 to TRBJ1-5; 7 bases agree with TRBD1. The CDR3 loop spans 15 amino acids. The junction had 5 bases not matched to a gene; V was cut back by 3 bases and J by 3 bases. Germline CDR1 SGHTA, CDR2 FQGNSA. Incomplete CDR3 DNA: TGTGCCAGCAGCTTGTCGGGACAGATCAATCAGCCC. It translates to CASSLSGQINQP. In full, the CDR3 reads CASSLSGQINQPQHF.

This clone came up a few times. The read terminates 3 residues before the CDR3 end, so the remaining end is supplied by the germline J gene. This chain links TRBV19 with TRBJ2-7; 10 positions match TRBD2. The ends lost 4 bases at V and 0 bases at J; junction bases unmatched: 3. This CDR3 is built from 15 residues. Germline-derived CDR1 and CDR2 are LNHDA and SQIVND (reference sequence). CDR3 protein: CASSTLAGLSYEQYF. The sequenced CDR3 bases are TGTGCCAGTAGTACACTAGCGGGACTCTCCTACGAG.

As regards this clone: The read gets to within 3 residues of the CDR3 end, and the germline J gene fills in the rest. V gene TRBV6-1 combines with J gene TRBJ2-5; D is perhaps TRBD2 (6 bases). Trimming shortened V by 1 base and J by 7 bases, and 10 bases separated the two germline ends. This CDR3 has 13 amino acids. Germline lookup yields CDR1 MNHNS and CDR2 SASEGT. Here the CDR3 reads CASSEVGGATQYF. The part of the CDR3 DNA that was read is TGTGCCAGCAGTGAAGTGGGGGGTGCGACC.